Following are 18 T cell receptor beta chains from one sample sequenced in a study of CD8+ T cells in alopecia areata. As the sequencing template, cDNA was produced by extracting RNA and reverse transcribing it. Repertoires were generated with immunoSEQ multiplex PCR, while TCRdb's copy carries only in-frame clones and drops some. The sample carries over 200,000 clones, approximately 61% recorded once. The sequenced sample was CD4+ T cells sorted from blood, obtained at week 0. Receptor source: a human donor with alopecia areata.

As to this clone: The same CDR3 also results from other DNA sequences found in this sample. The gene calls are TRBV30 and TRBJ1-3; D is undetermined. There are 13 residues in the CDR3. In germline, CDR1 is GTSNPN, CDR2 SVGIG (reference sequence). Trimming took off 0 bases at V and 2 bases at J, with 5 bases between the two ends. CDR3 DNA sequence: TGTGCCTGGAGTGTACGGACTGGAAACACCATATATTTT. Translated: CAWSVRTGNTIYF.

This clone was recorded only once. In DNA form, the CDR3 reads TGCGCCAGCAGCTCTTCAGAGTTATCCTACAATGAGCAGTTCTTC. This encodes CASSSSELSYNEQFF. The genes are TRBV5-1 and TRBJ2-1; D is ambiguous. The CDR3 extends over 15 amino acids. In germline, CDR1 is SGHRS, CDR2 YFSETQ. V gave up 3 bases and J gave up 1 base, with 11 bases separating them.

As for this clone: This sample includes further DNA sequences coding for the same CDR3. The CDR3 nucleotides are TGTGCCTGGAGTGTTGGTAGCAATCAGCCCCAGCATTTT. Protein product: CAWSVGSNQPQHF. The chain joins TRBV30 to TRBJ1-5; D is ambiguous. The germline V and J ends were trimmed by 0 bases and 0 bases, with 3 bases remaining between them. Germline V gives CDR1 GTSNPN, CDR2 SVGIG (reference sequence). The length of the CDR3 is 13 residues.

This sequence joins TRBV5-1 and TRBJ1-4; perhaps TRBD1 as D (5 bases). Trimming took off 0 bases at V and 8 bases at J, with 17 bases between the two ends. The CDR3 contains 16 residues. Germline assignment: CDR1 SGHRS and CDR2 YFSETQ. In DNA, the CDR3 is TGCGCCAGCAGCTTGGGAGCAGGGCGGAGTGGAGAAAAACTGTTTTTT. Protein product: CASSLGAGRSGEKLFF.

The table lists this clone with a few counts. CDR3 coding DNA: TGTGCCAGCAGACAAAGCGGGGGGAGCACAGATACGCAGTATTTT. Protein: CASRQSGGSTDTQYF. The chain carries TRBV5-6 and TRBJ2-3, with 9 bases that match TRBD2. Germline CDR1 is SGHDT and CDR2 is YYEEEE. The CDR3 is 15 amino acids. J was trimmed by 0 bases and V by 5 bases; bases with no gene match: 4.

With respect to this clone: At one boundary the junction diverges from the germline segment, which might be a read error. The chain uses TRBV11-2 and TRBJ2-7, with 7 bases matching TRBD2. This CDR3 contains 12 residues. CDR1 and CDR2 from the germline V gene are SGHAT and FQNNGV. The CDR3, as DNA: TGTGCCAGCAGCCAGTCCCGGGGAGGGCCCCACTTC. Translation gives CASSQSRGGPHF.

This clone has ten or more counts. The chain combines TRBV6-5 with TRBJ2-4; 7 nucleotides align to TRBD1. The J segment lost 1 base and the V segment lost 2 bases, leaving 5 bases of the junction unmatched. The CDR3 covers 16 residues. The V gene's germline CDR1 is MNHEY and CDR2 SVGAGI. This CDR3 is CASSYDDRVAKNIQYF. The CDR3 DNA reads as TGTGCCAGCAGTTACGATGACAGGGTGGCCAAAAACATTCAGTACTTC.

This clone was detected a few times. The DNA for the CDR3 is TGTGCCAGCAGCACTCCCGGGACAGGCCGTAACACTGAAGCTTTCTTT. Translated, it gives CASSTPGTGRNTEAFF. V is TRBV5-4 and J is TRBJ1-1; 8 bases fit TRBD1. Germline assignment: CDR1 SGHNT and CDR2 YYREEE (reference sequence). V trimming: 4 bases; J trimming: 2 bases; junction bases outside the gene matches: 10. There are 16 residues in the CDR3.

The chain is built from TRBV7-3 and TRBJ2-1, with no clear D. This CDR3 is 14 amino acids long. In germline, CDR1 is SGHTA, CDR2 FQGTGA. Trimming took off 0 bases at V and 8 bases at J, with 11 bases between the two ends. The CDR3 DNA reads TGTGCCAGCAGCTTAACATCAGGTGAAGATGAGCAGTTCTTC. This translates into CASSLTSGEDEQFF.

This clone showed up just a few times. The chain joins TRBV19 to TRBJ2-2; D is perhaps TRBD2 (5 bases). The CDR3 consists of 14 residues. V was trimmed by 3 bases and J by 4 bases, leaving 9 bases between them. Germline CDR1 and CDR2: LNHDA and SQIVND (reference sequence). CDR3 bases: TGTGCCAGTAGTATCGAGGCGGGCACCGGGGAGCTGTTTTTT. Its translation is CASSIEAGTGELFF.

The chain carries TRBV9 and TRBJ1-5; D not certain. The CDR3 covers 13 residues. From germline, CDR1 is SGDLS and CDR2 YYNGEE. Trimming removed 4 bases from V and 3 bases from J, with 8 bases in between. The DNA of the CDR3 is TGTGCCAGCAGCCCCGCTTCCAATCAGCCCCAGCATTTT. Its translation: CASSPASNQPQHF. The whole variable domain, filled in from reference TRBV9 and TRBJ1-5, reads DSGVTQTPKHLITATGQRVTLRCSPRSGDLSVYWYQQSLDQGLQFLIQYYNGEERAKGNILERFSAQQFPDLHSELNLSSLELGDSALYFCASSPASNQPQHFGDGTRLSIL.

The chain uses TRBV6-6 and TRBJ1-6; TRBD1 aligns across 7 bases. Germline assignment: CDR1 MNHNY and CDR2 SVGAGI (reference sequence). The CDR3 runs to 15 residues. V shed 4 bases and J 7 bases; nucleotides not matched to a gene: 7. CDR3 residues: CASSLFRGKNSPLHF. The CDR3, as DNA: TGTGCCAGCAGTTTGTTCAGGGGGAAAAATTCACCCCTCCACTTT.

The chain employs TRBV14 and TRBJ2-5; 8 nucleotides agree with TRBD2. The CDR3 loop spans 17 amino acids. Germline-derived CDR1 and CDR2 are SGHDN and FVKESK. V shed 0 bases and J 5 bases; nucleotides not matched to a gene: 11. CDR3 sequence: CASSQDVTAGVRETQYF. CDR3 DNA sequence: TGTGCCAGCAGCCAAGATGTCACAGCGGGAGTACGGGAGACCCAGTACTTC.

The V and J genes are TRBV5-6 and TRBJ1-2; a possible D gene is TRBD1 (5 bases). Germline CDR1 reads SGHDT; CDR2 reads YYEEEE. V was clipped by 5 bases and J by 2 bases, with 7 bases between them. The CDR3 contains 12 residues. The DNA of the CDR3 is TGTGCCAGCAGAAACAGGAACTATGGCTACACCTTC. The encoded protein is CASRNRNYGYTF.

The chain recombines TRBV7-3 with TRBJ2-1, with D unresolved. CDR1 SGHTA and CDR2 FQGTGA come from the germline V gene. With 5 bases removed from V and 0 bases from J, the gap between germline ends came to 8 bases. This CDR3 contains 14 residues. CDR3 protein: CASSPSHSYNEQFF. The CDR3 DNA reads TGTGCCAGCAGCCCCTCCCACTCCTACAATGAGCAGTTCTTC. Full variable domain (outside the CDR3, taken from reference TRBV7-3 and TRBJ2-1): GAGVSQTPSNKVTEKGKYVELRCDPISGHTALYWYRQSLGQGPEFLIYFQGTGAADDSGLPNDRFFAVRPEGSVSTLKIQRTERGDSAVYLCASSPSHSYNEQFFGPGTRLTVL.

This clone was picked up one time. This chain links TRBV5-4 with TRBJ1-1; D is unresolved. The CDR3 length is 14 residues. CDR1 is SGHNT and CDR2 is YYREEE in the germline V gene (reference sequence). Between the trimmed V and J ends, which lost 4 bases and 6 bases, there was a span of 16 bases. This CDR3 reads CASSRGATSAEAFF. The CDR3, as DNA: TGTGCCAGCAGCCGAGGTGCTACAAGCGCTGAAGCTTTCTTT.

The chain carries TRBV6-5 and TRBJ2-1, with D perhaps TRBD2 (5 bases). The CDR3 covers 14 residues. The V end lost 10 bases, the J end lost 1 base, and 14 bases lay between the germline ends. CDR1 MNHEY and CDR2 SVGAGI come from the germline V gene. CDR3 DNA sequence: TGTGCCACCAAGCGAGGGAGTTCCTACAATGAGCAGTTCTTC. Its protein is CATKRGSSYNEQFF.

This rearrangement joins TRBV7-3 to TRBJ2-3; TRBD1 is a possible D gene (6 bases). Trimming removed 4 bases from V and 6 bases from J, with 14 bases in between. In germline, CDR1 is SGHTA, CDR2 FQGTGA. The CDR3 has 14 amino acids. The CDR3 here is CASSWDTFGDTQYF. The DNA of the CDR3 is TGTGCCAGCAGCTGGGACACTTTTGGGGATACGCAGTATTTT.